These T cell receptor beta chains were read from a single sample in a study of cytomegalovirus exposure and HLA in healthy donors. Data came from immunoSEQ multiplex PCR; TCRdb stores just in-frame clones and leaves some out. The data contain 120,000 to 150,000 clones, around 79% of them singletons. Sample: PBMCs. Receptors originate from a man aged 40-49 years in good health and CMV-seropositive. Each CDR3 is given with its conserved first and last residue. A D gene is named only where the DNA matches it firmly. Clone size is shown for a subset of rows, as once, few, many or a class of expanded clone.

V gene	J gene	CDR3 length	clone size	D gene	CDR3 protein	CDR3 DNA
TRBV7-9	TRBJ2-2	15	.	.	CASSLIGSYTGELFF	TGTGCCAGCAGCTTGATCGGGAGTTACACCGGGGAGCTGTTTTTT
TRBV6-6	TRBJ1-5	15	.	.	CASSSRTDSNQPQHF	TGTGCCAGCAGTTCGAGGACAGATAGCAATCAGCCCCAGCATTTT
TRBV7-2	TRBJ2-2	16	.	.	CASSLAGRIWSGELFF	TGTGCCAGCAGCTTAGCGGGCAGGATCTGGTCCGGGGAGCTGTTTTTT
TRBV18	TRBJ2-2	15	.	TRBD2	CASSPQRGDTGELFF	TGTGCCAGCTCACCGCAGCGGGGGGACACCGGGGAGCTGTTTTTT
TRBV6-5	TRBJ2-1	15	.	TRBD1	CASSYNRGTDNEQFF	TGTGCCAGCAGCTATAACAGGGGGACAGACAATGAGCAGTTCTTC
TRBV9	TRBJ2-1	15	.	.	CASSVVGSSYNEQFF	TGTGCCAGCAGCGTAGTGGGGAGCTCCTACAATGAGCAGTTCTTC
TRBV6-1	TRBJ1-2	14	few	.	CASSEQKGVYGYTF	TGTGCCAGCAGTGAACAAAAGGGAGTCTATGGCTACACCTTC
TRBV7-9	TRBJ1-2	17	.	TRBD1	CSSSPADRGVVYYGYTF	TGTTCCAGCAGCCCCGCGGACAGGGGAGTGGTGTACTATGGCTACACCTTC
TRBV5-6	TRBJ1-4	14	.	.	CASSSDRDYEKLFF	TGTGCCAGCAGCTCGGACCGGGACTATGAAAAACTGTTTTTT
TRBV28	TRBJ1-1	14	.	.	CASSSLQQGGGAFF	TGTGCCAGCAGTTCCCTCCAACAGGGCGGTGGGGCTTTCTTT
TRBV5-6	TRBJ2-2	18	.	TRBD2	CASSLARLAGEQTGELFF	TGTGCCAGCAGCTTGGCCCGGCTAGCGGGAGAACAGACCGGGGAGCTGTTTTTT
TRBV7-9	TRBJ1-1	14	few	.	CSSSPRAGLTEAFF	TGTTCCAGCAGCCCCCGGGCGGGCCTTACTGAAGCTTTCTTT
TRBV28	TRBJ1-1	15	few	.	CASSPQVAGNTEAFF	TGTGCCAGCAGTCCTCAGGTGGCCGGAAACACTGAAGCTTTCTTT
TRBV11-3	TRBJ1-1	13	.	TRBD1	CASSRDSYTEAFF	TGTGCCAGCAGCCGGGACAGCTACACTGAAGCTTTCTTT
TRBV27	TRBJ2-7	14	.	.	CASSWQGSSYEQYF	TGTGCCAGCAGTTGGCAGGGAAGCTCCTACGAGCAGTACTTC
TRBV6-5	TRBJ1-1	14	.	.	CASRPGRFGTEAFF	TGTGCCAGCAGGCCAGGGAGGTTTGGGACTGAAGCTTTCTTT
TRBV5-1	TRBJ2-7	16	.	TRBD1	CASSLGGTGGSYEQYF	TGCGCCAGCAGCTTGGGTGGGACAGGGGGATCCTACGAGCAGTACTTC
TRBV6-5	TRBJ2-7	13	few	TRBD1	CASRIGQGDEQYF	TGTGCCAGCAGGATAGGACAGGGGGACGAGCAGTACTTC
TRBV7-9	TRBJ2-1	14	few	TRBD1	CAGGQQGAFNEQFF	TGTGCCGGAGGACAGCAGGGGGCCTTCAATGAGCAGTTCTTC
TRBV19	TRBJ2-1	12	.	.	CASTTYYNEQFF	TGTGCCAGTACCACCTATTACAATGAGCAGTTCTTC
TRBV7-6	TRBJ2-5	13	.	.	CASSPGRVETQYF	TGTGCCAGCAGCCCTGGTCGGGTAGAGACCCAGTACTTC
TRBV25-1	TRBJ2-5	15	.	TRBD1	CASSASQGAGETQYF	TGTGCCAGCAGTGCCTCTCAGGGGGCCGGTGAGACCCAGTACTTC
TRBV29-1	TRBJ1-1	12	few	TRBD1	CSVRDSHTEAFF	TGCAGCGTTAGGGACAGCCACACTGAAGCTTTCTTT
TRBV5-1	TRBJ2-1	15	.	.	CASSFGQPSYNEQFF	TGCGCCAGCAGCTTCGGACAGCCCTCCTACAATGAGCAGTTCTTC
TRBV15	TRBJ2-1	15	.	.	CATSRDRGAASEQFF	TGTGCCACCAGCAGAGATCGCGGGGCGGCAAGTGAGCAGTTCTTC
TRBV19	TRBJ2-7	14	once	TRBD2	CASAHSGSSYEQYF	TGTGCCAGTGCCCACAGCGGGAGTAGCTACGAGCAGTACTTC
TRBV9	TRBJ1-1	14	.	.	CASSPQRKNTEAFF	TGTGCCAGCAGCCCGCAGAGGAAGAACACTGAAGCTTTCTTT
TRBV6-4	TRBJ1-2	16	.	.	CASRPRDKTTNYGYTF	TGTGCCAGCAGGCCCAGGGACAAGACAACTAACTATGGCTACACCTTC
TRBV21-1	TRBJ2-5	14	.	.	CASSKSGNGETQYF	TGTGCCAGCAGCAAATCAGGCAATGGAGAGACCCAGTACTTC
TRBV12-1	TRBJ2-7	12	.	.	CASSQLGYEQYF	TGTGCCAGCAGCCAACTAGGGTACGAGCAGTACTTC
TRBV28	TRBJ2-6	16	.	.	CASKRGLSSGANVLTF	TGTGCCAGCAAAAGGGGACTGAGCTCTGGGGCCAACGTCCTGACTTTC
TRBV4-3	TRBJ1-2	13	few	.	CASSQSEWDGYTF	TGCGCCAGCAGCCAAAGCGAGTGGGATGGCTACACCTTC
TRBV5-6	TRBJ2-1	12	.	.	CASSAGSLKQFF	TGTGCCAGCAGCGCAGGCAGCTTAAAGCAGTTCTTC
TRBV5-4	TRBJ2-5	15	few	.	CASSFYSTGIETQYF	TGTGCCAGCAGCTTCTACTCGACAGGAATAGAGACCCAGTACTTC
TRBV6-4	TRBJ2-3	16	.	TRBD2	CASSAGTSGVTDTQYF	TGTGCCAGCAGCGCGGGGACTAGCGGGGTCACAGATACGCAGTATTTT
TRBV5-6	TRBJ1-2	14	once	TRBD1	CASSPLLGTGGYTF	TGTGCCAGCAGCCCGCTACTCGGGACAGGTGGATACACCTTC
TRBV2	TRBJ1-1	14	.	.	CASSYGLLGGEAFF	TGTGCCAGCAGTTATGGACTCCTAGGTGGTGAAGCTTTCTTT
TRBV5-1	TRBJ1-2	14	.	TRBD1	CASSLGGQGYGYTF	TGCGCCAGCAGCTTGGGGGGACAGGGCTATGGCTACACCTTC
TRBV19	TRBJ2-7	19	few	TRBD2	CASSIGALGLADYPNEQYF	TGTGCCAGTAGTATAGGGGCGCTGGGACTAGCGGACTACCCTAACGAGCAGTACTTC
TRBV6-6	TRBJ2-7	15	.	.	CASSPLGESSYEQYF	TGTGCCAGCAGTCCACTCGGGGAGAGCTCCTACGAGCAGTACTTC
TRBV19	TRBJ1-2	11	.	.	CASSIRGALSF	TGTGCCAGTAGTATCAGGGGAGCTCTTTCCTTC
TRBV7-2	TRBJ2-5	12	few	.	CASSPRGETQYF	TGTGCCAGCAGCCCACGCGGCGAGACCCAGTACTTC
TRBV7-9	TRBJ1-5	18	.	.	CASSLEPRTPDSNQPQHF	TGTGCCAGCAGCTTAGAACCCCGGACTCCGGATAGCAATCAGCCCCAGCATTTT
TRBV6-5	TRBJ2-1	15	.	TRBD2	CASSSGTSGGGRQFF	TGTGCCAGCAGCTCCGGGACTAGCGGGGGGGGGAGGCAGTTCTTC
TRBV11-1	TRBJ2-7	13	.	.	CASSLGGPAEQYF	TGTGCCAGCAGCTTAGGAGGGCCGGCCGAGCAGTACTTC
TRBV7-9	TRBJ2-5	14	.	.	CASSPLGIQETQYF	TGTGCCAGCAGCCCTCTCGGGATACAAGAGACCCAGTACTTC
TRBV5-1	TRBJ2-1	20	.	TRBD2	CASSPVPLAGGLSSYNEQFF	TGCGCCAGCAGTCCCGTGCCACTAGCGGGGGGACTAAGCTCCTACAATGAGCAGTTCTTC
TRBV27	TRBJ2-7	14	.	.	CASRVTGYTYEQYF	TGTGCCAGCAGGGTAACGGGGTATACCTACGAGCAGTACTTC
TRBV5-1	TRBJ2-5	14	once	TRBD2	CASEIAGLGETQYF	TGCGCCAGCGAAATAGCGGGTCTTGGGGAGACCCAGTACTTC
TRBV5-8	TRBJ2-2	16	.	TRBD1	CASSLYRTGSPGELFF	TGTGCCAGCAGCTTATATCGGACAGGGAGTCCCGGGGAGCTGTTTTTT
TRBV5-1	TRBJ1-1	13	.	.	CASSITGSTEAFF	TGCGCCAGCAGCATAACAGGGAGCACTGAAGCTTTCTTT
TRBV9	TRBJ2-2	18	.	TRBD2	CASSVYWTSGRDTGELFF	TGTGCCAGCAGCGTATACTGGACTAGCGGGAGGGACACCGGGGAGCTGTTTTTT